The present T cell receptor (beta chain) was sequenced within a study of blood T cell repertoires in COVID-19. Method: immunoSEQ multiplex PCR; TCRdb's copy keeps in-frame clones and lacks some. The repertoire has roughly 250,000 clones, 70% to 90% of them found once; the top ten carry 3% to 4%. Germline V CDR1 and CDR2: MNHEY, SVGEGT. The CDR3 runs to 15 residues. Germline trimming cut 7 bases from V and 9 bases from J; bases unmatched to any gene: 9. This receptor was identified in a woman aged 40 to 50 with acute or convalescent COVID-19. This chain uses TRBV6-2 or TRBV6-3 with TRBJ1-6; 10 bases line up with TRBD1. Sequencing was performed on peripheral blood. The CDR3 protein is CASTPGTGETSPLHF. For the CDR3, the DNA is TGTGCCAGCACCCCAGGGACAGGGGAGACTTCACCCCTCCACTTT.